This passage covers 20 T cell receptor beta chains from one sample sequenced in a study of T cell repertoires in aging, cancer and after chemotherapy. Peripheral blood genomic DNA, not sorted cells or RNA, was the template. TRB rearrangements spanning V, D and J were amplified using mixed TRB-A/B primers. TCRdb reanalysed the multiplex PCR reads using MiXCR and keeps one entry per CDR3 protein. The top ten hold approximately 44% of the sample, which has some 6,100 distinct CDR3 sequences, roughly 40% seen once. The sample taken for sequencing was blood. The receptors were sampled from a human donor with a blood cancer.

This clonotype was seen only a few times. This CDR3 is CASSFMGASGPQHF. The CDR3 region has the DNA TGTGCCAGCAGCTTTATGGGCGCATCAGGGCCCCAGCATTTT. The rearrangement uses TRBV5-6 and TRBJ1-5; D unresolved. Germline lookup yields CDR1 SGHDT and CDR2 YYEEEE. The V end lost 2 bases, the J end lost 9 bases, and 15 bases lay between the germline ends. CDR3 length: 14 amino acids.

This clonotype showed up just a few times. This chain uses TRBV6-1 with TRBJ2-3, with D unclear. V was trimmed by 0 bases and J by 2 bases, leaving 9 bases between them. Germline V gives CDR1 MNHNS, CDR2 SASEGT. The CDR3 spans 15 residues. The chain's CDR3 is CASSEAWTNTDTQYF. The DNA for the CDR3 is TGTGCCAGCAGTGAAGCTTGGACCAACACAGATACGCAGTATTTT.

This clonotype was recorded a few times. The CDR3 protein is CASSLFVPSTDTQYF. CDR3 bases: TGTGCCAGCAGTTTATTCGTACCCTCGACAGATACGCAGTATTTT. The V and J genes are TRBV27 and TRBJ2-3, with D unresolved. The CDR3 covers 15 residues. V was trimmed by 1 base and J by 3 bases, leaving 11 bases between them. The V gene's germline CDR1 is MNHEY and CDR2 SMNVEV (reference sequence).

A few counts support this clonotype. The CDR3 region has the DNA TGTGCCAGTAGTACCCGCCCAGGGGGGGAGCACGAGCAGTACTTC. Translation gives CASSTRPGGEHEQYF. The chain recombines TRBV19 with TRBJ2-7, with D tentatively TRBD1 or TRBD2 (7 bases each). The CDR3 runs to 15 residues. Deletions cut 4 bases from V and 5 bases from J, with 18 bases between. CDR1 and CDR2 (germline): LNHDA, SQIVND (reference sequence). Full variable domain (rest looked up from reference TRBV19 and TRBJ2-7): DGGITQSPKYLFRKEGQNVTLSCEQNLNHDAMYWYRQDPGQGLRLIYYSQIVNDFQKGDIAEGYSVSREKKESFPLTVTSAQKNPTAFYLCASSTRPGGEHEQYFGPGTRLTVT.

By frequency in the sample, this clonotype is medium-sized. V gene TRBV29-1 combines with J gene TRBJ2-3; no firm D call. CDR1 SQVTM and CDR2 ANQGSEA come from the germline V gene. The CDR3 covers 14 residues. V was clipped by 6 bases and J by 2 bases, with 15 bases between them. The CDR3 bases are TGCAGCGTCCGTGCCGTTCTACCCACAGATACGCAGTATTTT. Protein product: CSVRAVLPTDTQYF.

The chain joins TRBV6-1 to TRBJ2-1, with a weak D call TRBD2 (5 bases). The germline V gene has CDR1 MNHNS and CDR2 SASEGT. V lost 6 bases and J 7 bases, leaving 16 bases between the germline ends. The CDR3 is made up of 14 amino acids. CDR3 protein: CASRGSLMGNEQFF. CDR3 DNA: TGTGCCAGCAGGGGGAGCCTCATGGGGAATGAGCAGTTCTTC.

This chain connects TRBV12-3 or TRBV12-4 to TRBJ2-4, with D unclear. V was trimmed by 6 bases and J by 3 bases, leaving 15 bases between them. The CDR3 runs to 15 residues. CDR3 residues: CASRLGNPIKNIQYF. CDR3 in DNA: TGTGCCAGCAGACTGGGAAACCCTATCAAAAACATTCAGTACTTC.

This clonotype came up a few times. The V and J genes are TRBV20-1 and TRBJ1-2; D not certain. Per the germline V gene, CDR1 is DFQATT and CDR2 is SNEGSKA (reference sequence). The CDR3 is 11 residues long. V lost 5 bases to trimming and J lost 8 bases, with 12 bases between them. In DNA form, the CDR3 reads TGCAGTGCTGGGTGGGGAGGGGGCTACACCTTC. It specifies CSAGWGGGYTF.

This clonotype is deemed medium-sized. The V call is TRBV27, the J call TRBJ2-7, with D perhaps matching TRBD1 (5 bases). V lost 6 bases and J lost 0, with 15 bases in between. Germline lookup yields CDR1 MNHEY and CDR2 SMNVEV (reference sequence). The CDR3 covers 15 residues. CDR3 region: CASSQTVAYSYEQYF. The DNA of the CDR3 is TGTGCCAGCAGCCAGACAGTCGCCTACTCCTACGAGCAGTACTTC.

The DNA of the CDR3 is TGCAGTGCTAGAGAACCCGCGCGGAGCCCCAATGAGCAGTTCTTC. Its translation is CSAREPARSPNEQFF. The J gene is TRBJ2-1, the V gene TRBV20-1; the D is unclear. The ends were cut back, 0 bases at V and 6 bases at J, with 15 bases in the middle. This CDR3 contains 15 residues. The V gene's germline CDR1 is DFQATT and CDR2 SNEGSKA (reference sequence).

The chain links TRBV5-6 to TRBJ2-2; 7 nucleotides line up with TRBD1. This CDR3 contains 19 residues. The V gene's germline CDR1 is SGHDT and CDR2 YYEEEE. Unmatched junction bases numbered 21, after V lost 3 bases and J lost 7 bases. The CDR3 protein is CASSSRDRSFWEYVGELFF. The CDR3, as DNA: TGTGCCAGCAGCTCCCGGGACAGATCTTTTTGGGAGTACGTCGGGGAGCTGTTTTTT.

The chain couples TRBV19 to TRBJ2-1; D tentatively reads TRBD1 or TRBD2 (6 bases each). The CDR3 sequence is 15 residues long. The V gene's germline CDR1 is LNHDA and CDR2 SQIVND (reference sequence). V lost 7 bases and J lost 6, with 19 bases in between. The CDR3 spells CASTLRRGVVNEQFF. The CDR3 DNA is TGTGCCAGTACCCTTAGGAGGGGGGTTGTCAATGAGCAGTTCTTC.

This clonotype was counted between two and nine times. The rearrangement joins TRBV24-1 to TRBJ2-5, with TRBD2 identical over 7 bases. Unmatched junction bases numbered 4, after V lost 3 bases and J lost 4 bases. The CDR3 spans 14 residues. CDR1 KGHDR and CDR2 SFDVKD come from the germline V gene. The CDR3 DNA sequence: TGTGCCACCAGTGATCGGCGGGAGTTAGAGACCCAGTACTTC. Translated, it gives CATSDRRELETQYF.

The CDR3, as DNA: TGTGCCAGCAGCTCGGTAGCGGGAGGGCTGGTAACAGATACGCAGTATTTT. This codes for CASSSVAGGLVTDTQYF. The chain carries TRBV5-6 and TRBJ2-3; TRBD2 matches at 11 bases. V dropped 3 bases and J dropped 3; count of bases not matched to a gene: 9. CDR1 and CDR2 from the germline V gene are SGHDT and YYEEEE. This CDR3 region has 17 residues.

The chain uses TRBV29-1 and TRBJ2-2; either TRBD1 or TRBD2 may supply D (5 bases each). The CDR3 is made up of 14 amino acids. Trimming took 4 bases from V and 5 from J, leaving 14 bases between them. The germline gives CDR1 SQVTM, CDR2 ANQGSEA. This chain's CDR3 is CSVGGRGVTGELFF. CDR3 in DNA: TGCAGCGTTGGGGGGAGAGGAGTTACCGGGGAGCTGTTTTTT.

This chain connects TRBV5-6 to TRBJ2-2; perhaps TRBD1 as D (6 bases). In germline, CDR1 is SGHDT, CDR2 YYEEEE. The CDR3 length is 16 residues. The V end lost 1 base, the J end lost 4 bases, and 14 bases lay between the germline ends. The CDR3 reads CASSLQGTILTGELFF. The CDR3 nucleotides read TGTGCCAGCAGCTTGCAGGGGACAATCCTCACCGGGGAGCTGTTTTTT.

A few counts support this clonotype. V usage is TRBV5-4 and J usage is TRBJ2-5; no clear D gene. CDR1 is SGHNT and CDR2 is YYREEE in the germline V gene (reference sequence). Trimming cost V 3 bases and J 4 bases, with 7 bases left between them. CDR3 size: 12 residues. The CDR3: CASSSEGETQYF. The CDR3 bases are TGTGCCAGCAGCTCCGAAGGAGAGACCCAGTACTTC.

The V call is TRBV6-2 or TRBV6-3, the J call TRBJ2-7, with no clear D. Germline assignment: CDR1 MNHEY and CDR2 SVGEGT. Trimming stripped 6 bases from V and 4 bases from J, with 10 bases between. CDR3 size: 12 residues. The CDR3 protein is CASRVRRYEQYF. In DNA form, the CDR3 reads TGTGCCAGCAGGGTGCGGAGATACGAGCAGTACTTC.

This clonotype was recorded a few times. This sequence joins TRBV18 and TRBJ2-5, with D perhaps being TRBD1 or TRBD2 (6 bases each). V shed 2 bases and J shed 2 bases, with 9 bases lying between them. The CDR3 loop spans 14 amino acids. Germline lookup yields CDR1 KGHSH and CDR2 LQKENI. The CDR3 loop is CASSPVGGQETQYF. The CDR3 DNA sequence: TGTGCCAGCTCACCAGTAGGGGGGCAAGAGACCCAGTACTTC.

This clonotype occurred a few times. The CDR3 DNA sequence: TGTGCCAGTAGTATGGGACTAGCGGGAGGGGGGGAGACCCAGTACTTC. Protein: CASSMGLAGGGETQYF. J is TRBJ2-5 and V is TRBV19, with 16 bases lining up with TRBD2. Germline V gene sequence: CDR1 LNHDA, CDR2 SQIVND (reference sequence). The ends lost 3 bases at V and 5 bases at J; junction bases unmatched: 3. This CDR3 region has 16 residues.